Following are 15 T cell receptor beta chains from one sample sequenced in a study of CD8+ T cells in alopecia areata (dated by TCRdb to about 2018). The receptor library was made with the immunoSEQ multiplex PCR assay. RNA was extracted from all samples and reverse transcribed into cDNA as template for TCR sequencing. As stored in TCRdb, this immuneACCESS dataset retains in-frame rearrangements with V and J assigned. A fraction of the clones does not appear; measured against another copy, unresolved V genes explain less than half of the discrepancy, and the remainder lacks a known reason. The sample contains under 200,000 clones, approximately 60% of them found a single time. Of the sample, 12% to 15% is held by the ten largest clones. Explained via the paper, the time point label denotes: 24 weeks on oral tofacitinib. Reading the label with the study, this specimen's treatment or condition is: oral pan-JAK inhibitor, 5-10 mg twice daily.

Sequenced here: CD4+ T cells sorted from blood, sampled at week 24, from a patient treated with tofacitinib. The receptors were gathered from a human donor with alopecia areata.

The rearrangement joins TRBV5-4 to TRBJ1-2, with TRBD1 matching 7 bases. CDR3 length equals 16 residues. Germline-derived CDR1 and CDR2 are SGHNT and YYREEE (reference sequence). The junction had 12 bases not matched to a gene; V was cut back by 4 bases and J by 3 bases. CDR3: CASSRDIDTGDYGYTF. The CDR3 DNA reads TGTGCCAGCAGCCGAGATATAGATACAGGGGACTATGGCTACACCTTC.

CDR3 amino acids: CASKGRENTEAFF. In DNA, the CDR3 is TGTGCCAGCAAGGGACGGGAGAACACTGAAGCTTTCTTT. The chain carries TRBV5-4 and TRBJ1-1; the D gene is possibly TRBD1 (5 bases). Germline V gene lookup returns CDR1 SGHNT and CDR2 YYREEE (reference sequence). CDR3 length equals 13 residues. The V end lost 6 bases, the J end lost 1 base, and 10 bases lay between the germline ends.

V gene TRBV27 combines with J gene TRBJ1-2, with no clear D. Germline V gene sequence: CDR1 MNHEY, CDR2 SMNVEV (reference sequence). V gave up 5 bases and J gave up 6 bases, with 13 bases separating them. The CDR3 is 13 residues long. This chain's CDR3 is CASSPEGIDGYTF. CDR3 sequence (DNA): TGTGCCAGCAGTCCGGAAGGGATTGATGGCTACACCTTC.

The rearrangement joins TRBV18 to TRBJ1-6; the D is unclear. The CDR3 contains 13 residues. Germline V gene data show CDR1 as KGHSH and CDR2 as LQKENI. The V and J ends lost 2 bases and 7 bases respectively, with 6 bases between them. CDR3 loop: CASSPAGNSPLHF. CDR3 bases: TGTGCCAGCTCACCAGCGGGGAATTCACCCCTCCACTTT.

The V and J genes are TRBV29-1 and TRBJ2-7; no clear D. V was trimmed by 4 bases and J by 2 bases, leaving 9 bases between them. CDR1 and CDR2 (germline): SQVTM, ANQGSEA. The CDR3 has 12 residues. CDR3 region: CSVGVGTYEQYF. The CDR3 DNA reads TGCAGCGTTGGGGTGGGTACCTACGAGCAGTACTTC.

The sample holds a few counts of this clone. This chain joins TRBV29-1 and TRBJ2-4; the D is unclear. Germline V gives CDR1 SQVTM, CDR2 ANQGSEA. This CDR3 contains 14 residues. Trimming left V 4 bases short and J 0 bases short, with 10 bases between. CDR3 DNA: TGCAGCGTTGGGGCGGTGGGAGCCAAAAACATTCAGTACTTC. Translating it yields CSVGAVGAKNIQYF.

The rearrangement links TRBV2 to TRBJ1-4; D is perhaps TRBD1 (6 bases). The CDR3 contains 14 residues. V lost 6 bases and J 4 bases, leaving 12 bases between the germline ends. Germline lookup yields CDR1 SNHLY and CDR2 FYNNEI. CDR3 nucleotide sequence: TGTGCCAGCAGGACGGACAGCCTTAATGAAAAACTGTTTTTT. Protein: CASRTDSLNEKLFF.

Of note for this clone: This sample includes further DNA sequences coding for the same CDR3. The chain couples TRBV6-5 to TRBJ2-1, with D uncertain. V lost 8 bases to trimming and J lost 7 bases, with 12 bases between them. Germline lookup yields CDR1 MNHEY and CDR2 SVGAGI. The CDR3 has 12 residues. The CDR3 here is CASGVRNNEQFF. The CDR3 coding sequence is TGTGCCAGCGGGGTTCGAAATAATGAGCAGTTCTTC.

This clone was seen a handful of times. CDR3: CASSQDGRGNTGELFF. CDR3 DNA sequence: TGTGCCAGCAGCCAAGACGGCAGGGGAAACACCGGGGAGCTGTTTTTT. This chain links TRBV4-2 with TRBJ2-2, with D maybe TRBD1 (6 bases). Looked up from germline, CDR1 is LGHNA and CDR2 is YNFKEQ. The CDR3 contains 16 residues. V lost 0 bases and J lost 2, with 10 bases in between.

The rearrangement uses TRBV29-1 and TRBJ1-4, with 7 nucleotides matching TRBD1. Germline V lookup: CDR1 SQVTM, CDR2 ANQGSEA. The CDR3 is 13 residues long. Trimming cost V 3 bases and J 7 bases; bases outside gene matches: 5. The CDR3 DNA reads as TGCAGCGTTGATTCAGGGGGAGGTGAAAAACTGTTTTTT. The encoded protein is CSVDSGGGEKLFF.

CDR3 residues: CASSQIGVSGYGYTF. The CDR3 coding sequence is TGCGCCAGCAGTCAAATAGGGGTCTCGGGATATGGCTACACCTTC. The genes are TRBV23-1 and TRBJ1-2, with D perhaps matching TRBD1 (5 bases). TRBV23-1 carries the ORF label, with uncertain function. V was shortened by 2 bases and J by 5 bases, with 15 bases between the two germline ends. This CDR3 spans 15 amino acids.

The chain uses TRBV6-6 and TRBJ2-1; no clear D gene. Germline assignment: CDR1 MNHNY and CDR2 SVGAGI (reference sequence). The CDR3 spans 11 residues. With 2 bases removed from V and 10 bases from J, the gap between germline ends came to 6 bases. CDR3 DNA: TGTGCCAGCAGTTACCTGGGCGAGCAGTTCTTC. Translating it yields CASSYLGEQFF.

As for this clone: The CDR3 end shows no conserved phenylalanine or tryptophan, and so a read error is likely. The rearrangement links TRBV9 to TRBJ1-2; no clear D gene. Germline V lookup: CDR1 SGDLS, CDR2 YYNGEE. V gave up 0 bases and J gave up 2 bases, with 11 bases separating them. The CDR3 covers 15 residues. The CDR3 coding sequence is TGTGCCAGCAGCGTAGGTATCTTTTCAAACTATGGCTACACCCTC. This encodes CASSVGIFSNYGYTL.

The V and J genes are TRBV4-2 and TRBJ1-6; TRBD1 agrees at 7 bases. This CDR3 has 18 amino acids. Per the germline V gene, CDR1 is LGHNA and CDR2 is YNFKEQ. V shed 0 bases and J 0 bases; nucleotides not matched to a gene: 5. Here the CDR3 DNA reads TGTGCCAGCAGCCAAGATGGGACAGACAGCTCCTATAATTCACCCCTCCACTTT. This gives the protein CASSQDGTDSSYNSPLHF.

The genes are TRBV7-9 and TRBJ2-5; no reliable D call. The CDR3 covers 15 residues. Trimming removed 4 bases from V and 0 bases from J, with 12 bases in between. The V gene's germline CDR1 is SEHNR and CDR2 FQNEAQ (reference sequence). CDR3 DNA sequence: TGTGCCAGCAGCTCCCCCAGAAGTAACCAAGAGACCCAGTACTTC. As protein: CASSSPRSNQETQYF.